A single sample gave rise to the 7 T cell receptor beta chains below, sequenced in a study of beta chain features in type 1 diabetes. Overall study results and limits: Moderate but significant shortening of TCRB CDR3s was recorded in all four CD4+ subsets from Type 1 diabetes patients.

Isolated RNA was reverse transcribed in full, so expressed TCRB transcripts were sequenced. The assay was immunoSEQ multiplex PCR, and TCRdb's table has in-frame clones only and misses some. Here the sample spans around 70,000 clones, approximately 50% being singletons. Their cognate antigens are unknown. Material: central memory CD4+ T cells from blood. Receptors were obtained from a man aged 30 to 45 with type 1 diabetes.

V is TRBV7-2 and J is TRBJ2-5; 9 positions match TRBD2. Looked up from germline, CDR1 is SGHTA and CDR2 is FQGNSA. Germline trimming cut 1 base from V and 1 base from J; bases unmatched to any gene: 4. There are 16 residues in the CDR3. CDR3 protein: CASSLVSSGGQETQYF. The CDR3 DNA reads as TGTGCCAGCAGCTTAGTCAGTAGCGGGGGCCAAGAGACCCAGTACTTC.

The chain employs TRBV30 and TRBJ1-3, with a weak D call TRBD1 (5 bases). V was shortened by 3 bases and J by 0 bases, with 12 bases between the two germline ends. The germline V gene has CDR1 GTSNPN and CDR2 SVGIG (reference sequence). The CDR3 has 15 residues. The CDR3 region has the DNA TGTGCCTGGAGGGGGGGGTCTGGCTCTGGAAACACCATATATTTT. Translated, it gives CAWRGGSGSGNTIYF.

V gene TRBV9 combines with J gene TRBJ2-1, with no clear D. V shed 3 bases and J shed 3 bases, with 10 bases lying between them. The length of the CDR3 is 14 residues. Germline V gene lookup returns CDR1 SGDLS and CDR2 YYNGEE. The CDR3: CASSALPLYNEQFF. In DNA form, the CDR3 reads TGTGCCAGCAGCGCGTTACCACTCTACAATGAGCAGTTCTTC.

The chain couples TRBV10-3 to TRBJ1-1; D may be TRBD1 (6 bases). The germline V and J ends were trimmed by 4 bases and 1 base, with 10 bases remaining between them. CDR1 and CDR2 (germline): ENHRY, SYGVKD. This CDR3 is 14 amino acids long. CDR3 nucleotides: TGTGCCATCAGTGGTTTGGACAGGAACACTGAAGCTTTCTTT. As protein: CAISGLDRNTEAFF.

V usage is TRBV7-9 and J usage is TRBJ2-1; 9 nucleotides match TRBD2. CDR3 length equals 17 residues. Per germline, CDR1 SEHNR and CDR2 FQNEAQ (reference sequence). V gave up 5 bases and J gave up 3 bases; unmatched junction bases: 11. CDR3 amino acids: CASSIGAGGPNYNEQFF. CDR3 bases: TGTGCCAGCAGCATCGGGGCGGGAGGGCCTAACTACAATGAGCAGTTCTTC.

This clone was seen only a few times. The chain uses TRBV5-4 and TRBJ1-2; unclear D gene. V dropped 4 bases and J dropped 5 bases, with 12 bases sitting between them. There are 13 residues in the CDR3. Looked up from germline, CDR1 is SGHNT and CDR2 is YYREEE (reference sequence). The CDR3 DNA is TGTGCCAGCAGCCTCGCAGCAGGATATGGCTACACCTTC. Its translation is CASSLAAGYGYTF.

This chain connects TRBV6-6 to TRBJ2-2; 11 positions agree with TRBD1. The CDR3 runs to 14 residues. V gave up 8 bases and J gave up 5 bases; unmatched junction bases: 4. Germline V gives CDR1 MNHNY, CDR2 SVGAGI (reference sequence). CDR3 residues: CASEGQGVTGELFF. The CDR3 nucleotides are TGTGCCAGCGAGGGACAGGGGGTTACCGGGGAGCTGTTTTTT.